The 18 T cell receptor beta chains below come from one sample, sequenced in a study of shared clonotypes between healthy human individuals. This table comes from immunoSEQ multiplex PCR, and its TCRdb copy is limited to in-frame clones, with some not included. The data show over a million clones, roughly 98% seen once. Sequencing used naive CD4+ T cells sorted from blood. Specified subset: CD45RA+ positively selected. The source is a man younger than 40 in good health.

This clone was recorded once. The chain carries TRBV28 and TRBJ1-3; D is unresolved. Germline CDR1 MDHEN, CDR2 SYDVKM. V was cut by 5 bases and J by 3 bases, with 17 bases left in between. The CDR3 loop spans 16 amino acids. The CDR3 loop reads CASSPSELSYGNTIYF. The CDR3 DNA is TGTGCCAGCAGTCCCAGCGAGCTATCCTATGGAAACACCATATATTTT.

This clone is a singleton in its sample. A read error may account for a junction end that differs from germline. The chain is built from TRBV30 and TRBJ1-2; weak D call: TRBD1 (5 bases). Germline CDR1 reads GTSNPN; CDR2 reads SVGIG (reference sequence). The CDR3 is 14 amino acids. The CDR3 spells CACDERRDHYGYTF. The CDR3 DNA reads as TGTGCCTGTGATGAACGACGGGACCACTACGGCTACACCTTC.

This chain joins TRBV10-1 and TRBJ2-7; a weak D match, TRBD2 (5 bases). The V end was cut by 5 bases, the J end by 6 bases, with 14 bases between. Germline CDR1 WNHNN, CDR2 SYGVQD (reference sequence). This CDR3 region has 13 residues. As DNA, the CDR3 is TGCGCCAGCAGTAGAGGGAGTGGATTCGAGCAGTACTTC. Its translation: CASSRGSGFEQYF.

The chain links TRBV11-2 to TRBJ1-2; D gene uncertain. The CDR3 is 14 residues long. Trimming stripped 5 bases from V and 10 bases from J, with 20 bases between. Germline V lookup: CDR1 SGHAT, CDR2 FQNNGV. DNA for the CDR3: TGTGCCAGCAGCCCCACTTCGGACGTTGAGGCCTACACCTTC. Protein sequence: CASSPTSDVEAYTF.

The gene calls are TRBV20-1 and TRBJ1-1, with no clear D. Germline-derived CDR1 and CDR2 are DFQATT and SNEGSKA (reference sequence). The CDR3 sequence is 11 residues long. The V gene lost 3 bases and the J gene lost 7 bases, with 9 bases spanning the gap. The CDR3 loop is CSASRTVEAFF. The DNA of the CDR3 is TGCAGTGCTAGTAGGACGGTTGAAGCTTTCTTT.

The V call is TRBV5-1, the J call TRBJ2-7, with 10 positions matching TRBD1. J gave up 7 bases and V 4 bases, and 8 bases lay outside the gene matches. There are 14 residues in the CDR3. From germline, CDR1 is SGHRS and CDR2 YFSETQ. CDR3: CASSRTGGTEEQYF. Written as DNA, the CDR3 is TGCGCCAGCAGCCGGACAGGGGGAACGGAAGAGCAGTACTTC.

This clone was seen once. This chain connects TRBV6-5 to TRBJ2-7; 9 bases align to TRBD2. The length of the CDR3 is 15 residues. Germline assignment: CDR1 MNHEY and CDR2 SVGAGI. Trimming removed 5 bases from V and 4 bases from J; junction bases left unmatched: 9. DNA of the CDR3: TGTGCCAGCAGTCCCCCAAGTAGCGGGAGTTACGAGCAGTACTTC. It encodes CASSPPSSGSYEQYF.

CDR3 residues: CASSLGLLTYEQYF. The DNA of the CDR3 is TGTGCCAGCAGCCTGGGACTGCTGACCTACGAGCAGTACTTC. This chain joins TRBV6-1 and TRBJ2-7, with D possibly matching TRBD2 (6 bases). This CDR3 spans 14 amino acids. V lost 6 bases to trimming and J lost 2 bases, with 14 bases between them. In germline, CDR1 is MNHNS, CDR2 SASEGT.

DNA of the CDR3: TGCGCCAGCCTATTCCGGACTAGCGGGAGTTTAGATACGCAGTATTTT. It specifies CASLFRTSGSLDTQYF. The V gene is TRBV10-2, the J gene TRBJ2-3, with 13 bases that match TRBD2. The CDR3 runs 16 residues. After removal of 8 bases from V and 5 bases from J, the junction contained 10 bases not matched to a gene. The germline V gene has CDR1 WSHSY and CDR2 SAAADI.

This clone came up once. The chain has TRBV19 and TRBJ2-1; tentative D call: TRBD2 (6 bases). Germline CDR1 is LNHDA and CDR2 is SQIVND (reference sequence). Deletions cut 2 bases from V and 6 bases from J, with 14 bases between. This CDR3 has 15 amino acids. The CDR3 loop is CASSITSRVGNEQFF. In DNA, the CDR3 is TGTGCCAGTAGTATAACTAGCCGAGTGGGCAATGAGCAGTTCTTC.

V usage is TRBV18 and J usage is TRBJ2-7; 10 bases align to TRBD2. V shed 3 bases, J shed 1 base, and the junction held 3 bases outside the gene matches. This CDR3 region has 15 residues. Germline values: CDR1 KGHSH, CDR2 LQKENI. DNA of the CDR3: TGTGCCAGCTCACCCGAGACTAGCGGGTCCTACGAGCAGTACTTC. Its protein product is CASSPETSGSYEQYF.

V and J are TRBV9 and TRBJ2-5, with a weak D call TRBD1 (6 bases). V was cut by 0 bases and J by 2 bases, with 8 bases left in between. The CDR3 extends over 14 amino acids. Germline loops: CDR1 SGDLS, CDR2 YYNGEE. The CDR3 coding sequence is TGTGCCAGCAGCGTAGGGGACAAACAAGAGACCCAGTACTTC. It is translated as CASSVGDKQETQYF. The entire variable domain, with the rest obtained from reference TRBV9 and TRBJ2-5, is as follows: DSGVTQTPKHLITATGQRVTLRCSPRSGDLSVYWYQQSLDQGLQFLIQYYNGEERAKGNILERFSAQQFPDLHSELNLSSLELGDSALYFCASSVGDKQETQYFGPGTRLLVL.

To note about this clone: At the DNA level, this CDR3 is encoded by other sequences in the same sample as well. The chain joins TRBV5-1 to TRBJ2-1; no clear D gene. In germline, CDR1 is SGHRS, CDR2 YFSETQ. The V end lost 4 bases, the J end lost 7 bases, and 9 bases lay between the germline ends. The CDR3 covers 12 residues. This chain's CDR3 is CASSLTPNEQFF. Here the CDR3 DNA reads TGCGCCAGCAGCCTGACCCCAAATGAGCAGTTCTTC. The complete variable domain, with remaining parts taken from reference TRBV5-1 and TRBJ2-1, reads KAGVTQTPRYLIKTRGQQVTLSCSPISGHRSVSWYQQTPGQGLQFLFEYFSETQRNKGNFPGRFSGRQFSNSRSEMNVSTLELGDSALYLCASSLTPNEQFFGPGTRLTVL.

The CDR3 region has the DNA TGTGCCAGCAGTTTGAAACCTGGGGGCGCGGGCAATCAGCCCCAGCATTTT. Translated, it gives CASSLKPGGAGNQPQHF. The chain is built from TRBV27 and TRBJ1-5; tentative D call: TRBD1 (6 bases). Trimming removed 3 bases from V and 2 bases from J, with 17 bases in between. CDR3 length equals 17 residues. Germline V gives CDR1 MNHEY, CDR2 SMNVEV (reference sequence).

V and J are TRBV5-1 and TRBJ2-2; 14 bases agree with TRBD2. Unmatched junction bases numbered 10, after V lost 5 bases and J lost 4 bases. Looked up from germline, CDR1 is SGHRS and CDR2 is YFSETQ. The CDR3 runs to 18 residues. CDR3 DNA: TGCGCCAGCAGGGCCGGGACTAGCGGGAGTCGTATCACCGGGGAGCTGTTTTTT. Its protein product is CASRAGTSGSRITGELFF.

J is TRBJ1-4 and V is TRBV14; 7 bases align to TRBD1. V was clipped by 4 bases and J by 7 bases; unmatched bases: 9. The CDR3 covers 15 residues. From germline, CDR1 is SGHDN and CDR2 FVKESK. CDR3 coding DNA: TGTGCCAGCAGCCGAATCGGGACAGCCCTTGAAAAACTGTTTTTT. Translated, it gives CASSRIGTALEKLFF. The whole variable domain, filled in from reference TRBV14 and TRBJ1-4, reads EAGVTQFPSHSVIEKGQTVTLRCDPISGHDNLYWYRRVMGKEIKFLLHFVKESKQDESGMPNNRFLAERTGGTYSTLKVQPAELEDSGVYFCASSRIGTALEKLFFGSGTQLSVL.

In its sample, this clone was seen once. V usage is TRBV6-6 and J usage is TRBJ1-3; D ambiguous. The CDR3 loop spans 14 amino acids. Between the trimmed V and J ends, which lost 7 bases and 0 bases, there was a span of 10 bases. In germline, CDR1 is MNHNY, CDR2 SVGAGI (reference sequence). CDR3 in amino acids: CASNPTGSGNTIYF. The CDR3, as DNA: TGTGCCAGCAATCCGACCGGCTCTGGAAACACCATATATTTT.

The V gene is TRBV30, the J gene TRBJ2-7; 9 nucleotides align to TRBD1. Per germline, CDR1 GTSNPN and CDR2 SVGIG (reference sequence). The CDR3 totals 11 residues. With 3 bases clipped from V and 6 bases from J, the junction kept 0 bases outside the gene matches. CDR3 loop: CAWRDRGEQYF. As DNA, the CDR3 is TGTGCCTGGAGGGACAGGGGCGAGCAGTACTTC.